The sequence of this T cell receptor (beta chain) was determined in a study of shared T cell receptors in the human thymus (dated by TCRdb to the early 2020s). Describing the broader study: The study examined how self-reactive, shared T-cell receptor alpha chains are generated in the human thymus.

Details on this clone: Its antigen is currently not known. Base quality data are lacking; no much larger clone is found one base away.

Preparation of the library involved the immunoSEQ multiplex PCR assay. Entries here come from immuneACCESS through TCRdb and include only in-frame sequences with V and J called. Some clones fail to appear in such tables; in the studies checked, an unresolved V gene covers under half of the shortfall, and the cause of the remainder is unknown. Counted in this sample were 700,000 or so clones; roughly 85% of them appeared once. In total, the top ten clones hold 0.0095% to 0.013% of the sample. V and J are trimmed by 9 bases and 6 bases, and the gene matches miss 14 bases of the junction. Based on the germline V gene, the CDR1 and CDR2 sequences are SNHLY and FYNNEI. Including the terminal cysteine and phenylalanine, the CDR3 comprises 14 residues. Here the CDR3 DNA is all that survives: 42 bases in frame from base 1. These data also featured in a second study, about human thymus T cells. As that second study puts it: In Finland, the donors were immunologically healthy infants who were having open corrective cardiac surgery for congenital heart defects. Thymus tissue was obtained as surgical resects removed during corrective cardiac surgery. Biased V and J gene segment usage appeared to be present in both thymic and peripheral blood repertoires. The related research found that thymic TCR repertoires overlapped highly between unrelated individuals. The study described the TCR alpha and beta repertoires in under 10 infant thymus samples and a few matching peripheral blood samples. Donor ages ranging from about 7 to 250 days were recorded, and a handful of male and a couple of female infants were included in the cohort. Thymocytes were released mechanically from tissue and stored at -70 °C as pellets of roughly 9.5-32 million cells. A QIAsymphony instrument was used to extract genomic DNA from frozen cell pellets. TCRB and TCRAD loci were amplified from a standardized quantity of quality-controlled genomic DNA using the immunoSEQ multiplex PCR assay. The V(D)J region was spanned by amplicons of a length sufficient to cover the CDR3 and to identify V and J genes. The amplicons were sequenced on an Illumina platform via the commercial immunoSEQ service. Corrections for primer bias and sequencing errors followed previously described methods, while TCRAD and TCRB definitions were based on the IMGT database. immunoSEQ Analyzer 3.0 and VDJTools were used for repertoire analysis, which covered basic statistics, V/J segment usage, diversity estimates, rarefaction and pairwise overlap. To estimate diversity, the Chao1, ChaoE, Efron-Thisted, Shannon and inverse Simpson indices were applied, and diversity was also estimated on datasets down-sampled to the smallest sample. Repertoire overlap used strict matching of CDR3 nucleotide sequence, V gene and J gene, with Jaccard-based multidimensional scaling clustering. On average, thymus samples gave hundreds of thousands of unique TCRB clonotypes, whereas blood samples gave 80,000 to 85,000.

Specimen: thymocytes. The V and J genes are TRBV2 and TRBJ2-7, with 7 bases matching TRBD1. The TCR was taken from a girl under three years old with a congenital heart defect. Donor details come from another sample of the same person, matched by shared clones. The CDR3 loop reads CASHRRDSLCEQYF. The DNA is as follows: TGTGCCAGTCACCGCCGGGACAGCTTATGCGAGCAGTACTTC.